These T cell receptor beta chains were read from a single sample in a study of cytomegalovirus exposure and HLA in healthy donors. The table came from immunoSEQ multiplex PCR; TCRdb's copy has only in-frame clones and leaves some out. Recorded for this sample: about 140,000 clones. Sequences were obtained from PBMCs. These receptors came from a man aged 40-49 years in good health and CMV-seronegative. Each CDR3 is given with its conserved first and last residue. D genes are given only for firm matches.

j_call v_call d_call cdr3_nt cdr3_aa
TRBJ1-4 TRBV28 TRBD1 TGTGCCAGCAGCCAGGGACAGGGGAGGAATGAAAAACTGTTTTTT CASSQGQGRNEKLFF
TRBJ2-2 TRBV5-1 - TGCGCCAGCAGCAAGAACCCCAGGGACACCGGGGAGCTGTTTTTT CASSKNPRDTGELFF
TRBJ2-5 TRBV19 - TGTGCCAGTAGTATACGCGGTAGTGAGACCCAGTACTTC CASSIRGSETQYF
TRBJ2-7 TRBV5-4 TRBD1 TGTGCCAGCAGCCGGACAGGGGCCTACGAGCAGTACTTC CASSRTGAYEQYF
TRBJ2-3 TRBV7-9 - TGTGCCAGCAGCTTTGGGGAGTTCACGGATACGCAGTATTTT CASSFGEFTDTQYF
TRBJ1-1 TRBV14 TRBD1 TGTGCCAGCAGCTTATGGACAGGGGACACTGAAGCTTTCTTT CASSLWTGDTEAFF
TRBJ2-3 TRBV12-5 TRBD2 TGTGCTAGTGGTGTAGACGGGGGGAGCACAGATACGCAGTATTTT CASGVDGGSTDTQYF
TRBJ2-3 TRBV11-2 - TGTGCCAGCAGCTCCGGGACTAGCACAGATACGCAGTATTTT CASSSGTSTDTQYF
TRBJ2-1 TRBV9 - TGTGCCAGCAGCGTAGAGGTAGGGGCCTACAATGAGCAGTTCTTC CASSVEVGAYNEQFF
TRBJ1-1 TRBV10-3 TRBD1 TGTGCCATCAGTGAGTTAGGACAGGGAGGGGACACTGAAGCTTTCTTT CAISELGQGGDTEAFF
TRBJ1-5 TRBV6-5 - TGTGCCAGCAGTTGGGGGCAGGGCAATCAGCCCCAGCATTTT CASSWGQGNQPQHF
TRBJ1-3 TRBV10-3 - TGTGCCATCAGTGAGCCAGGGACAAGCTCTGGAAACACCATATATTTT CAISEPGTSSGNTIYF
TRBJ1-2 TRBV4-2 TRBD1 TGTGCCAGCAGCCAAGTTGGGGCAGGGGGCCAGGGCTACACCTTC CASSQVGAGGQGYTF
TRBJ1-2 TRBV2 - TGTGCCAGCATAGCTGGCTACACCTTC CASIAGYTF
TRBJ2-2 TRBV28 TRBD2 TGTGCCAGCAGGACCGCGACCAGGGGCGGGGGGGGCACCGGGGAGCTGTTTTTT CASRTATRGGGGTGELFF
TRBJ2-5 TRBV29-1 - TGCAGCGTTCAGGGGGGAGGAGAGACCCAGTACTTC CSVQGGGETQYF
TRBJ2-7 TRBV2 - TGTGCCAGCAGGGAGACCTACGAGCAGTACTTC CASRETYEQYF
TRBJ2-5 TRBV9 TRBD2 TGTGCCAGCAGCGTAGGCGGGGGGGCGGTTGAGACCCAGTACTTC CASSVGGGAVETQYF
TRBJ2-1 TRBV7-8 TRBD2 TGTGCCAGCAGCTTAGAAGGCGGGGGGGCCTATGAGCAGTTCTTC CASSLEGGGAYEQFF
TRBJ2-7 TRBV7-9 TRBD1 TGTGCCAGCAGCCCACCGGGACAGGGGATTGTCGAGCAGTACTTC CASSPPGQGIVEQYF
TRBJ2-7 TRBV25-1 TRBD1 TGTGCCAGCAGTCCCTGGGACAGCCGCTCCTACGAGCAGTACTTC CASSPWDSRSYEQYF
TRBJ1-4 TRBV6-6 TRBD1 TGTGCCAGCAGTTACTTGGGGACAAACAGGGGAGAACTGTTTTTT CASSYLGTNRGELFF
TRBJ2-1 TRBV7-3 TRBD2 TGTGCCAGCAGGGCTGGGACTAGCAGCTACAATGAGCAGTTCTTC CASRAGTSSYNEQFF
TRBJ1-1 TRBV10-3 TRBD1 TGTGCCATCAGTGAGTCAGGACAGGGGCGAAACACTGAAGCTTTCTTT CAISESGQGRNTEAFF
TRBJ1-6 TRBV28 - TGTGCCAGCAGACGGACTGGGGTCCGACAATTCAATTCACCCCTCCACTTT CASRRTGVRQFNSPLHF
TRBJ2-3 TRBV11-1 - TGTGCCAGCAGCTTAGGGGTTAGCGGTAACACAGATACGCAGTATTTT CASSLGVSGNTDTQYF
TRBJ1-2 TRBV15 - TGTGCCACCAGCAGAGCGGTTGGAGGTCGCTATGGCTACACCTTC CATSRAVGGRYGYTF
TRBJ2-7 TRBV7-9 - TGTGCCAGCTCGGACAGAAACCCCCCCTACGAGCAGTACTTC CASSDRNPPYEQYF
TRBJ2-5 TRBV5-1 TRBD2 TGCGCCAGCAGCTTGGGGGCCGGGGGGGCCGAGACCCAGTACTTC CASSLGAGGAETQYF
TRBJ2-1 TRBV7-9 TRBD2 TGTGCCAGCAGCCCACGAGGGACTAGCGGGGAGAGGTCCTACAATGAGCAGTTCTTC CASSPRGTSGERSYNEQFF
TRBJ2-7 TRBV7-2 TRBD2 TGTGCCAGCAGCTTAGCGTTAGCGTTGGAGCGGGGGAGTTACGAGCAGTACTTC CASSLALALERGSYEQYF
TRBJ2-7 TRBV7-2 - TGTGCCAGCAGCTTCTACAGATATTACGAGCAGTACTTC CASSFYRYYEQYF
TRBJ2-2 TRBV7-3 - TGTGCCAGCAGTCCCGACACCGGGGAGCTGTTTTTT CASSPDTGELFF
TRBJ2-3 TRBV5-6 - TGTGCCAGCAGGCAGACTCGCACAGATACGCAGTATTTT CASRQTRTDTQYF
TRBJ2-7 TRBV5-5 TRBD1 TGTGCCAGCAGCTCGGCCGGGACAGGGAGCTCCTACGAGCAGTACTTC CASSSAGTGSSYEQYF
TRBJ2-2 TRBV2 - TGTGCCAGCAGCGGGCCCAGGGCCGGGGAGCTGTTTTTT CASSGPRAGELFF
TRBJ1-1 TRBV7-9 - TGTGCCAGCAGCGAGACAGGCGTTCCTTCGAGGAACACTGAAGCTTTCTTT CASSETGVPSRNTEAFF
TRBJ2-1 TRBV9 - TGTGCCAGCAGCGTAGCTATCACTAATGAGGACAATGAGCAGTTCTTC CASSVAITNEDNEQFF
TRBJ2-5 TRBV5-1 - TGCGCCAGCAGCCAGTTCACAGGAGAGACCCAGTACTTC CASSQFTGETQYF
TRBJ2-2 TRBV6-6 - TGTGCCAGCAGTTACTCCGTCACCGGGGAGCTGTTTTTT CASSYSVTGELFF
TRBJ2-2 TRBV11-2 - TGTGCCAGCAGCTTAGGGCTTTCGAACACCGGGGAGCTGTTTTTT CASSLGLSNTGELFF
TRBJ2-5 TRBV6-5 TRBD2 TGTGCCAGCAGTTACTCGAGTCTGGGAGGGGAGACCCAGTACTTC CASSYSSLGGETQYF
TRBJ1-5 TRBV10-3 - TGTGCCATCAGTGAGTCGGGCCAGGGCGTGGGTCAGCCCCAGCATTTT CAISESGQGVGQPQHF
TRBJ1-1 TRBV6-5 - TGTGCCAGCAGGCCCGAGAGGTTGAACACTGAAGCTTTCTTT CASRPERLNTEAFF
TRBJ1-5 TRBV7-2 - TGTGCCAGCAGCCGTGACACTAATCAGCCCCAGCATTTT CASSRDTNQPQHF
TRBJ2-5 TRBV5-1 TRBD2 TGCGCCAGCAGCTTGAATCAAGCGGGGGGGCTCCAAGAGACCCAGTACTTC CASSLNQAGGLQETQYF
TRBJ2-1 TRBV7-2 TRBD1 TGTGCCAGCAGCTTAGACAGGGGATTCGGACGCAATGAGCAGTTCTTC CASSLDRGFGRNEQFF
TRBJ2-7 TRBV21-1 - TGTGCCAGCAGCAAACCTGAGAGCTCCTACGAGCAGTACTTC CASSKPESSYEQYF
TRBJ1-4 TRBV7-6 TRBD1 TGTGCCAGCAGTTTAGACAGGGGGCAAGTCGCGGATGAAAAACTGTTTTTT CASSLDRGQVADEKLFF
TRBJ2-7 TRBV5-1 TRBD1 TGCGCCAGCAGCTATGACAGGGACGAGCAGTACTTC CASSYDRDEQYF
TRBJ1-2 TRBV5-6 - TGTGCCAGCAGCGCATTGGCGGGGATAGGCTATGGCTACACCTTC CASSALAGIGYGYTF
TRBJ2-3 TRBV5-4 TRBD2 TGTGCCAGCAGCCTTGGGACTAGCGGGGGGGCCACAGATACGCAGTATTTT CASSLGTSGGATDTQYF
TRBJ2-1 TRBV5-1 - TGCGCCAGCAGCCCGAGGGGGTTCGATGAGCAGTTCTTC CASSPRGFDEQFF
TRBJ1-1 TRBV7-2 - TGTGCCAGCAGCCCACAGGCGACGCGCACTGAAGCTTTCTTT CASSPQATRTEAFF
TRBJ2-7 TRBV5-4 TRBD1 TGTGCCAGCAGCCAGACAGGGGTAAAGGGCGAGCAGTACTTC CASSQTGVKGEQYF
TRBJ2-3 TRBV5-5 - TGTGCCAGCAGCTTGGCCGGGAGATCCACAGATACGCAGTATTTT CASSLAGRSTDTQYF
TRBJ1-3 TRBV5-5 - TGTGCCAGCAGCTTCGAGGGAGAGTTGTCTGGAAACACCATATATTTT CASSFEGELSGNTIYF
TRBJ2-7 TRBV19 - TGTGCCAGTACTGCGGACTACGGAATTAGGGAGCAGTACTTC CASTADYGIREQYF
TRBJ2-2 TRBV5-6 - TGTGCCAGCAGCTTATTAACCAGCATTGGAGCCGGGGAGCTGTTTTTT CASSLLTSIGAGELFF